A single sample gave rise to the 10 T cell receptor beta chains below, sequenced in a study of Tregs in tolerant kidney transplant recipients. Only in-frame clones appear in the TCRdb table, and some are missing; sequencing was by immunoSEQ multiplex PCR. There are fewer than 55,000 clones in the sample, with about 0.83% held by the top ten. Sequencing was performed on CD4+ T cells from blood, taken before the transplant. These receptors were obtained from a human donor who received a combined kidney and bone marrow transplant.

On this clone: Read sequence stops 3 residues before the CDR3 end, and the germline J gene provides the missing end. This chain uses TRBV10-3 with TRBJ2-1; D is perhaps TRBD1 (6 bases). Trimming left V 4 bases short and J 6 bases short, with 13 bases between. There are 14 residues in the CDR3. CDR1 is ENHRY and CDR2 is SYGVKD in the germline V gene. The CDR3 loop reads CAISAPGQSNEQFF. CDR3 bases read: TGTGCCATCAGTGCTCCGGGACAAAGCAATGAG.

With respect to this clone: Sequencing ends 3 residues short of the CDR3 end; the germline J gene provides the rest. The chain recombines TRBV20-1 with TRBJ2-3; 16 bases map to TRBD2. This CDR3 has 16 amino acids. The V segment lost 3 bases and the J segment 5 bases; nucleotides outside the gene matches: 5. In germline, CDR1 is DFQATT, CDR2 SNEGSKA (reference sequence). This chain's CDR3 is CSASKGLAGGVDTQYF. Incomplete CDR3 DNA: TGCAGTGCTAGCAAGGGACTAGCGGGGGGGGTAGATACG.

A remark on this clone: The read stops 3 residues short of the end of the CDR3; the missing end is completed from the germline J gene. The chain joins TRBV18 to TRBJ2-1, with 7 bases that match TRBD2. Germline assignment: CDR1 KGHSH and CDR2 LQKENI. This CDR3 comprises 16 residues. V lost 3 bases, J lost 8 bases, and 13 bases stayed unmatched. The CDR3 loop is CASSPPGSTSNYEQFF. The part of the CDR3 DNA that was read is TGTGCCAGCTCACCTCCGGGGTCGACTAGCAACTATGAG.

As regards this clone: The CDR3 end is not reached by the read, which stops 3 residues before it; the germline J gene fills it in. V gene TRBV19 combines with J gene TRBJ2-5; 7 bases map to TRBD2. V was pared by 3 bases and J by 4 bases, with 11 bases of the junction left unmatched. The CDR3 has 16 residues. Germline V CDR1 and CDR2: LNHDA, SQIVND (reference sequence). The CDR3 spells CASSMGGGGQRETQYF. The covered CDR3 bases are TGTGCCAGTAGTATGGGGGGGGGAGGGCAGCGAGAGACC.

Concerning this clone itself: The DNA ends 3 residues before the CDR3 does, and the rest of the CDR3 is filled in from the germline J gene. V usage is TRBV12-3 or TRBV12-4 and J usage is TRBJ2-5; D is possibly TRBD1 (5 bases). The CDR3 consists of 13 residues. V dropped 6 bases and J dropped 5 bases, with 13 bases sitting between them. The CDR3 sequence is CASSLRVVETQYF. CDR3 DNA, as far as it was read: TGTGCCAGCAGCCTCAGGGTAGTGGAGACC.

On this clone: The read falls 3 residues short of the CDR3 end, and the missing part is taken from the germline J gene. This sequence joins TRBV6-2 or TRBV6-3 and TRBJ2-7, with a tentative D call TRBD1 (6 bases). Germline-derived CDR1 and CDR2 are MNHEY and SVGEGT. Trimming removed 7 bases from V and 0 bases from J, with 19 bases in between. The CDR3 is made up of 16 amino acids. CDR3 DNA (partial): TGTGCCAGCACCGGATGGGTAGGGGGTTCCTCCTACGAG. This encodes CASTGWVGGSSYE. The CDR3, in full, reads CASTGWVGGSSYEQYF.

Of note for this clone: Read coverage stops 3 residues before the CDR3 terminus; the germline J gene supplies the remainder. This chain uses TRBV5-1 with TRBJ2-2; TRBD1 aligns across 7 bases. The J segment lost 3 bases and the V segment lost 5 bases, leaving 7 bases of the junction unmatched. The length of the CDR3 is 15 residues. In germline, CDR1 is SGHRS, CDR2 YFSETQ. The CDR3 region is CASRDGTDDTGELFF. The DNA read from the CDR3 is TGCGCCAGCAGGGACGGGACAGACGACACCGGGGAG.

On this clone itself: The CDR3 extends 3 residues past the end of the read, so its final part is completed from the germline J gene. This chain joins TRBV10-2 and TRBJ2-5; 14 bases line up with TRBD2. This CDR3 has 15 residues. Germline V CDR1 and CDR2: WSHSY, SAAADI. The V segment lost 4 bases and the J segment 5 bases; nucleotides outside the gene matches: 3. The CDR3 bases that were read are TGCGCCAGCAGTGGACTAGCGGGAGGGGGGGAGACC. Protein sequence: CASSGLAGGGET. The CDR3 reads in full as CASSGLAGGGETQYF.

Note on this clone: Sequencing ends 3 residues short of the CDR3 end; the germline J gene provides the rest. V is TRBV12-3 or TRBV12-4 and J is TRBJ1-5; possibly TRBD1 for D (6 bases). This CDR3 contains 13 residues. V lost 5 bases, J lost 4 bases, and 9 bases lay in between. CDR3 amino acids: CASSQQGNQPQHF. The covered CDR3 bases are TGTGCCAGCAGTCAACAGGGTAATCAGCCC.

Worth noting for this clone: The read ends 3 residues before the CDR3 terminus; that terminus is restored from the germline J gene. The chain joins TRBV6-1 to TRBJ2-1; 8 positions match TRBD1. Germline CDR1 MNHNS, CDR2 SASEGT. The junction had 8 bases not matched to a gene; V was cut back by 3 bases and J by 7 bases. This CDR3 is 15 amino acids long. CDR3 bases read: TGTGCCAGCAGTGAGTGGCAGGGGGCGGGTAATGAG. This gives the protein CASSEWQGAGNE. The whole CDR3 reads CASSEWQGAGNEQFF.